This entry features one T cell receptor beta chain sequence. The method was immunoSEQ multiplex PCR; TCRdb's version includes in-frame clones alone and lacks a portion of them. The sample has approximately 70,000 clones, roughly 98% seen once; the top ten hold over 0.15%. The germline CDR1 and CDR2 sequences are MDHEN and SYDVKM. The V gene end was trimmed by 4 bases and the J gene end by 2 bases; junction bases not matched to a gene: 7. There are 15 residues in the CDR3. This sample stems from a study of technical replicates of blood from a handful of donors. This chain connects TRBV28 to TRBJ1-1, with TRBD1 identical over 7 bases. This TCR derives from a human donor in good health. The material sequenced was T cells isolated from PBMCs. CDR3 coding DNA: TGTGCCAGCAGTTACCCGGGACAGACTAACACTGAAGCTTTCTTT. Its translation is CASSYPGQTNTEAFF.